This T cell receptor beta chain was captured by sequencing in a study of blood T cell repertoires in COVID-19. Study at large: The United States, Italy and Spain supplied acute and convalescent COVID-19 samples. In each case, the material was cDNA or gDNA derived from T cells, B-cell-depleted T cells, or PBMCs.

Per the original data handling: Cell counts per sample came from amplifying reference gene primers. Measured with immunoSEQ multiplex PCR; TCRdb has only the in-frame clones, and not every one. V, J and clone size derive from that table, while D and trimming were established from the DNA sequence. Seen here are about 210,000 clones, over 75% observed once, and the top ten hold 4.5% to 6%. Those enrolled in Seattle joined during active infection and were followed longitudinally afterward. The source material was peripheral blood. This TCR came from a man in his fifties with COVID-19, enrolled during active disease.

DNA of the CDR3: TGCGCCAGCAGCACAGGGGTCTACGAGCAGTACTTC. Its protein product is CASSTGVYEQYF. This chain links TRBV5-1 with TRBJ2-7; 7 nucleotides agree with TRBD1. The germline V gene has CDR1 SGHRS and CDR2 YFSETQ. CDR3 length equals 12 residues. With V trimmed by 4 bases and J by 3 bases, 1 base remained unmatched.